Following are 23 T cell receptor beta chains from one sample sequenced in a study of T cell changes during pregnancy in multiple sclerosis. Clones were read by immunoSEQ multiplex PCR, and TCRdb kept only the in-frame ones, dropping some. Of tens of thousands of clones listed, roughly 84% are singletons. The sequenced sample was CD8+ T cells from peripheral blood mononuclear cells, obtained after pregnancy. These receptors were taken from a female donor with multiple sclerosis, enrolled in a pregnancy study.

The chain is built from TRBV28 and TRBJ2-3; TRBD2 matches 7 bases. The CDR3 sequence is 17 residues long. V lost 6 bases and J lost 2; bases outside the gene matches: 14. Germline V gene lookup returns CDR1 MDHEN and CDR2 SYDVKM. DNA for the CDR3: TGTGCCAGCAGCCCTCGGGGGAGCGGGACCCACACAGATACGCAGTATTTT. Translated, it gives CASSPRGSGTHTDTQYF.

The chain recombines TRBV5-1 with TRBJ2-7; D is perhaps TRBD2 (5 bases). There are 16 residues in the CDR3. CDR1 is SGHRS and CDR2 is YFSETQ in the germline V gene. V shed 1 base and J shed 0 bases, with 14 bases lying between them. CDR3 DNA: TGCGCCAGCAGCTTGAATGGCGGGCCCAGCTCCTACGAGCAGTACTTC. Amino acid sequence: CASSLNGGPSSYEQYF.

The rearrangement links TRBV6-6 to TRBJ1-4, with D possibly TRBD1 on 6 matching bases. Germline-derived CDR1 and CDR2 are MNHNY and SVGAGI (reference sequence). The CDR3 totals 16 residues. The ends were cut back, 5 bases at V and 8 bases at J, with 21 bases in the middle. CDR3 amino acids: CASSPVMGHLEEKLFF. The CDR3 DNA sequence: TGTGCCAGCAGTCCAGTGATGGGACATCTTGAGGAAAAACTGTTTTTT.

The chain combines TRBV7-9 with TRBJ1-1; no reliable D call. Germline CDR1 SEHNR, CDR2 FQNEAQ (reference sequence). V was shortened by 2 bases and J by 3 bases, with 10 bases between the two germline ends. The CDR3 sequence is 14 residues long. CDR3 in amino acids: CASSLSPGDTEAFF. CDR3 DNA sequence: TGTGCCAGCAGCTTAAGCCCCGGAGACACTGAAGCTTTCTTT.

The chain has TRBV7-8 and TRBJ2-7, with D perhaps matching TRBD2 (5 bases). CDR3 size: 16 residues. V lost 1 base to trimming and J lost 0 bases, with 13 bases between them. Germline CDR1 is SGHVS and CDR2 is FQNEAQ. The CDR3 sequence: CASSLVLAGSSYEQYF. DNA of the CDR3: TGTGCCAGCAGCTTAGTTCTCGCGGGTAGCTCCTACGAGCAGTACTTC.

By its share, this clone is medium-sized. This rearrangement joins TRBV9 to TRBJ2-1, with a tentative D call TRBD2 (5 bases). This CDR3 comprises 17 residues. Trimming removed 2 bases from V and 6 bases from J, with 21 bases in between. Germline-derived CDR1 and CDR2 are SGDLS and YYNGEE. In nucleotides, the CDR3 is TGTGCCAGCAGCGTTGGGAGCGGCCTTTCCCCGGGCAATGAGCAGTTCTTC. Its protein is CASSVGSGLSPGNEQFF.

The chain recombines TRBV5-6 with TRBJ2-1; D is ambiguous. Germline V lookup: CDR1 SGHDT, CDR2 YYEEEE. V gave up 2 bases and J gave up 4 bases, with 13 bases separating them. The CDR3 spans 15 residues. Here the CDR3 reads CASSFGLDVYNEQFF. CDR3 nucleotides: TGTGCCAGCAGCTTCGGTCTAGACGTTTACAATGAGCAGTTCTTC.

The chain carries TRBV29-1 and TRBJ2-1; tentative D call: TRBD2 (6 bases). The CDR3 has 13 residues. The V end was cut by 6 bases, the J end by 4 bases, with 13 bases between. Germline assignment: CDR1 SQVTM and CDR2 ANQGSEA. CDR3 region: CSVLGLAYNEQFF. CDR3 DNA sequence: TGCAGCGTACTGGGACTTGCATACAATGAGCAGTTCTTC.

The genes are TRBV15 and TRBJ1-2; the D gene is possibly TRBD1 (5 bases). Between the trimmed V and J ends, which lost 2 bases and 7 bases, there was a span of 14 bases. CDR1 is LNHNV, CDR2 YYDKDF, per germline (reference sequence). This CDR3 comprises 14 residues. Here the CDR3 reads CATSRWLTDSGYTF. CDR3 nucleotides: TGTGCCACCAGCAGATGGCTGACAGATTCTGGCTACACCTTC.

V and J are TRBV5-6 and TRBJ1-4; 7 positions match TRBD1. The CDR3 runs 14 residues. V trimming: 4 bases; J trimming: 6 bases; junction bases outside the gene matches: 6. Germline lookup yields CDR1 SGHDT and CDR2 YYEEEE. The CDR3 loop reads CASSPGTEYEKLFF. The CDR3 DNA reads as TGTGCCAGCAGCCCCGGGACAGAGTATGAAAAACTGTTTTTT.

The chain links TRBV10-3 to TRBJ1-5; perhaps TRBD1 as D (5 bases). The germline V and J ends were trimmed by 2 bases and 7 bases, with 12 bases remaining between them. The CDR3 sequence is 14 residues long. Germline CDR1 is ENHRY and CDR2 is SYGVKD. For the CDR3, the DNA is TGTGCCATCAGTGAGCCAGGGAGCGGGCAGCCCCAGCATTTT. This sequence encodes CAISEPGSGQPQHF.

This sequence joins TRBV9 and TRBJ2-3; the match to TRBD2 covers 7 bases. CDR3 length equals 15 residues. CDR1 is SGDLS and CDR2 is YYNGEE in the germline V gene. With V trimmed by 0 bases and J by 0 bases, 1 base remained unmatched. The CDR3 DNA sequence: TGTGCCAGCAGCGTAGAAGCGGGGAGCACAGATACGCAGTATTTT. Protein: CASSVEAGSTDTQYF.

The V and J genes are TRBV28 and TRBJ2-2; 11 bases fit TRBD2. J gave up 5 bases and V 6 bases, and 17 bases lay outside the gene matches. The CDR3 covers 19 residues. CDR1 and CDR2 (germline): MDHEN, SYDVKM. CDR3 protein: CASSTPQIAGGPITGELFF. DNA of the CDR3: TGTGCCAGCAGCACCCCCCAGATAGCGGGAGGGCCGATTACCGGGGAGCTGTTTTTT.

The gene calls are TRBV5-1 and TRBJ2-3; 8 bases align to TRBD1. Per germline, CDR1 SGHRS and CDR2 YFSETQ. The CDR3 has 16 amino acids. J was trimmed by 2 bases and V by 4 bases; bases with no gene match: 9. The CDR3 DNA sequence: TGCGCCAGCAGCCCCGGGACAGGACTTGACACAGATACGCAGTATTTT. Protein sequence: CASSPGTGLDTDTQYF.

The chain links TRBV19 to TRBJ2-5; 8 bases match TRBD1. This CDR3 has 17 amino acids. V lost 5 bases, J lost 0 bases, and 11 bases stayed unmatched. Germline assignment: CDR1 LNHDA and CDR2 SQIVND (reference sequence). CDR3 sequence reads: CASSPPTDRADQETQYF. CDR3 sequence (DNA): TGTGCCAGTAGTCCGCCTACGGACAGGGCAGACCAAGAGACCCAGTACTTC.

The genes are TRBV7-6 and TRBJ2-4, with D possibly matching TRBD2 (5 bases). V was shortened by 2 bases and J by 0 bases, with 14 bases between the two germline ends. The CDR3 runs 17 residues. Per the germline V gene, CDR1 is SGHVS and CDR2 is FNYEAQ. The CDR3 DNA reads TGTGCCAGCAGCTTATGGCCTAGCCAGATAGCCAAAAACATTCAGTACTTC. It specifies CASSLWPSQIAKNIQYF.

The chain is built from TRBV6-5 and TRBJ2-1, with D possibly matching TRBD2 (6 bases). Trimming shortened V by 2 bases and J by 0 bases, and 8 bases separated the two germline ends. Germline CDR1 reads MNHEY; CDR2 reads SVGAGI. The CDR3 consists of 15 residues. CDR3 nucleotide sequence: TGTGCCAGCAGTTACGTAGCGGACTCCTACAATGAGCAGTTCTTC. This encodes CASSYVADSYNEQFF.

The rearrangement links TRBV9 to TRBJ2-7; maybe TRBD2 (6 bases). With 4 bases removed from V and 2 bases from J, the gap between germline ends came to 25 bases. The germline V gene has CDR1 SGDLS and CDR2 YYNGEE. The CDR3 length is 18 residues. DNA of the CDR3: TGTGCCAGCAGCCCAACCGCGGGTAGCGGATATGAAGCCTACGAGCAGTACTTC. Translating it yields CASSPTAGSGYEAYEQYF.

This chain links TRBV7-9 with TRBJ2-7, with TRBD2 as a possible D gene (6 bases). The germline CDR1 and CDR2 sequences are SEHNR and FQNEAQ (reference sequence). V lost 3 bases and J lost 0, with 12 bases in between. This CDR3 is built from 15 residues. The CDR3 reads CASSLSGRHSYEQYF. CDR3 nucleotide sequence: TGTGCCAGCAGCTTGAGCGGGCGGCACTCCTACGAGCAGTACTTC.

The chain's CDR3 is CASSHGASGTYEQYF. For the CDR3, the DNA is TGTGCCAGCAGCCACGGGGCTAGCGGGACCTACGAGCAGTACTTC. The J gene is TRBJ2-7, the V gene TRBV11-2; 9 bases map to TRBD2. V lost 5 bases, J lost 2 bases, and 7 bases stayed unmatched. The CDR3 spans 15 residues. Looked up from germline, CDR1 is SGHAT and CDR2 is FQNNGV.

This clone turned up a few times. The J gene is TRBJ1-1, the V gene TRBV6-5; D gene ambiguous. V was clipped by 4 bases and J by 11 bases, with 17 bases between them. This CDR3 has 13 residues. The germline CDR1 and CDR2 sequences are MNHEY and SVGAGI. The CDR3 here is CASSWRVGRRAFF. The CDR3 DNA sequence: TGTGCCAGCAGTTGGAGGGTGGGGAGGAGGGCTTTCTTT.

As DNA, the CDR3 is TGTGCCAGCAGCTCTTACCGGGGGTGGTATTCACCCCTCCACTTT. Its protein product is CASSSYRGWYSPLHF. This chain joins TRBV7-2 and TRBJ1-6, with a possible D match to TRBD1 (5 bases). This CDR3 contains 15 residues. CDR1 is SGHTA, CDR2 FQGNSA, per germline. V lost 4 bases and J 8 bases, leaving 15 bases between the germline ends. The variable domain in full, with the rest retrieved from reference TRBV7-2 and TRBJ1-6, is GAGVSQSPSNKVTEKGKDVELRCDPISGHTALYWYRQSLGQGLEFLIYFQGNSAPDKSGLPSDRFSAERTGGSVSTLTIQRTQQEDSAVYLCASSSYRGWYSPLHFGNGTRLTVT.

The gene calls are TRBV6-1 and TRBJ1-5; a possible D gene is TRBD1 (5 bases). The germline CDR1 and CDR2 sequences are MNHNS and SASEGT. The CDR3 totals 15 residues. V lost 1 base, J lost 5 bases, and 12 bases lay in between. CDR3 coding DNA: TGTGCCAGCAGTGAAGTGACAGAGCAATATCAGCCCCAGCATTTT. Protein sequence: CASSEVTEQYQPQHF.